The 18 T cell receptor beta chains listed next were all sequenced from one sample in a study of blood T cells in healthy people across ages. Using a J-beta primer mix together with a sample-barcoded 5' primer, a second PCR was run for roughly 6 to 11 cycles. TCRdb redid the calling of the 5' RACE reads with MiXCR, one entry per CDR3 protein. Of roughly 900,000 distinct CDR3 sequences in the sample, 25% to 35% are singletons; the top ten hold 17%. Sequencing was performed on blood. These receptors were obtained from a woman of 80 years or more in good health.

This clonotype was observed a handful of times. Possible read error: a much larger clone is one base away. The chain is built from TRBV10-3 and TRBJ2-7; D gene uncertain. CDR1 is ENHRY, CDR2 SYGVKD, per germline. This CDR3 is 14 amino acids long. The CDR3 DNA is TGTGCCATCAGTGAGTTGATTTTCCCCTACGAGCGGTACTTC. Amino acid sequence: CAISELIFPYERYF.

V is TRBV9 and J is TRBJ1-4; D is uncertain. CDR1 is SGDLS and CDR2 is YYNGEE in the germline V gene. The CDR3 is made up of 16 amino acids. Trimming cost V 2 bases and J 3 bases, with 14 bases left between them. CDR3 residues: CASSVGDNRPNEKLFF. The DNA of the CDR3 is TGTGCCAGCAGCGTCGGGGATAACCGACCTAATGAAAAACTGTTTTTT.

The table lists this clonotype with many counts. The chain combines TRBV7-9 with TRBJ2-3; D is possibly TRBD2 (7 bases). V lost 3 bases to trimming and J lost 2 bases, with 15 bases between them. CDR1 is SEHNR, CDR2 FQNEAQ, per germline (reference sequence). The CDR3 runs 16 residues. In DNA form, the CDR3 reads TGTGCCAGCAGCTTTGTAGGGCGGGGGCCCACAGATACGCAGTATTTT. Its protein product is CASSFVGRGPTDTQYF.

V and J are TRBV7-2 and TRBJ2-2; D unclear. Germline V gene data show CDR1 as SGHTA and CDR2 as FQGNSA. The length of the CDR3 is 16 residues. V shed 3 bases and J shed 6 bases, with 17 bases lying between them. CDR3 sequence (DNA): TGTGCCAGCAGCTTTTGGCGGTCCGAGGAATCCGGGGAGCTGTTTTTT. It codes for CASSFWRSEESGELFF.

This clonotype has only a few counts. The CDR3 spells CASSEWRRETQYF. The DNA of the CDR3 is TGTGCCAGCAGTGAGTGGAGAAGGGAGACCCAGTACTTC. The chain carries TRBV2 and TRBJ2-5; D remains unclear. The CDR3 has 13 amino acids. The germline gives CDR1 SNHLY, CDR2 FYNNEI. The V and J ends lost 3 bases and 5 bases respectively, with 10 bases between them.

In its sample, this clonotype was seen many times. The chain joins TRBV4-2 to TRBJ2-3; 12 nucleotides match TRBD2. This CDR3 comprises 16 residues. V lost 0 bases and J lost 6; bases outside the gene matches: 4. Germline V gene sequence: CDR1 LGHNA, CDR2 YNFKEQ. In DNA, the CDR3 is TGTGCCAGCAGCCAAGAAGCTAGCGGGGGGGTGGATACGCAGTATTTT. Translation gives CASSQEASGGVDTQYF.

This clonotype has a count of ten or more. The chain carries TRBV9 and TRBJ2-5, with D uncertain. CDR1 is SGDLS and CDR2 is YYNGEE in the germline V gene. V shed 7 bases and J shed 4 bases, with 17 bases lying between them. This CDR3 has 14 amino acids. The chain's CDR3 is CASFKVPRLETQYF. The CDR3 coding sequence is TGTGCCAGCTTCAAAGTCCCCCGGTTAGAGACCCAGTACTTC.

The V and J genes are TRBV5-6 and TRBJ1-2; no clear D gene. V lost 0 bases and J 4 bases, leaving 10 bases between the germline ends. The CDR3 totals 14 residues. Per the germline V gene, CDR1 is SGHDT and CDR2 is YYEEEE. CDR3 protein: CASSLVYGTYGYTF. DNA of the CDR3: TGTGCCAGCAGCTTGGTGTACGGCACCTATGGCTACACCTTC. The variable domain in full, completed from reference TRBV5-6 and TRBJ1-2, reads DAGVTQSPTHLIKTRGQQVTLRCSPKSGHDTVSWYQQALGQGPQFIFQYYEEEERQRGNFPDRFSGHQFPNYSSELNVNALLLGDSALYLCASSLVYGTYGYTFGSGTRLTVV.

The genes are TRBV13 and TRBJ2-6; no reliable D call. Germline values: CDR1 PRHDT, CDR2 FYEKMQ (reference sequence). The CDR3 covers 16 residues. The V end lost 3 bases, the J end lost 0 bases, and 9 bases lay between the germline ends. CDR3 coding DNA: TGTGCCAGCAGCTTGACGGTCGACTCTGGGGCCAACGTCCTGACTTTC. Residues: CASSLTVDSGANVLTF.

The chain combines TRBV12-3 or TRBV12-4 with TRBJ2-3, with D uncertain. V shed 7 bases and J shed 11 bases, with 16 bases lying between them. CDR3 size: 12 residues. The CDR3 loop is CASTWVADVQYF. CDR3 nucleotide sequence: TGTGCCAGCACGTGGGTCGCAGATGTGCAGTATTTT.

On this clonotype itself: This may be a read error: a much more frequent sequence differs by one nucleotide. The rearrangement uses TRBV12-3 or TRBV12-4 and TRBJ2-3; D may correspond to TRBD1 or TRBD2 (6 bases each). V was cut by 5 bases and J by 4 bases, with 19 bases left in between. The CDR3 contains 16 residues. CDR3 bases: TGTGCCAGCAGTAGCCGGACAAGGGGGGTGCCAGATACGCAGTATTTT. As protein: CASSSRTRGVPDTQYF.

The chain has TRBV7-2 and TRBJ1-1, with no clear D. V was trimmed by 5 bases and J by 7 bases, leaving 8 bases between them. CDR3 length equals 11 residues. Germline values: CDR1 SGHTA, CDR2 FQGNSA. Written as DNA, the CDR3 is TGTGCCAGCAGCCGAGCCTTTGAAGCTTTCTTT. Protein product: CASSRAFEAFF. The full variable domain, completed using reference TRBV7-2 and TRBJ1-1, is GAGVSQSPSNKVTEKGKDVELRCDPISGHTALYWYRQSLGQGLEFLIYFQGNSAPDKSGLPSDRFSAERTGGSVSTLTIQRTQQEDSAVYLCASSRAFEAFFGQGTRLTVV.

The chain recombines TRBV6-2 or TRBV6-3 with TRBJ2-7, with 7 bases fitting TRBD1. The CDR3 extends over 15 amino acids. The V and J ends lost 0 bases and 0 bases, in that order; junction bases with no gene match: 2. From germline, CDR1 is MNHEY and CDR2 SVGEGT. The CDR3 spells CASSYSRDSSYEQYF. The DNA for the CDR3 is TGTGCCAGCAGTTACTCGAGGGACAGCTCCTACGAGCAGTACTTC.

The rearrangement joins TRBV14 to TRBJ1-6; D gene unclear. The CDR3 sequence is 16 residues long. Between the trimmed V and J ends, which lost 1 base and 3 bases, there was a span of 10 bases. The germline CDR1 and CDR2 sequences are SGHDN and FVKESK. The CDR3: CASSQGGPYYNSPLHF. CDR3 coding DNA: TGTGCCAGCAGCCAAGGAGGTCCATACTATAATTCACCCCTCCACTTT.

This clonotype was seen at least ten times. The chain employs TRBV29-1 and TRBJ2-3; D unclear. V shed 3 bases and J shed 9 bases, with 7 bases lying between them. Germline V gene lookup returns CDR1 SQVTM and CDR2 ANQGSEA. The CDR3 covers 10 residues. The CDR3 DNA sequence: TGCAGCGTTGAGACCTTAACGCAGTATTTT. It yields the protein CSVETLTQYF.

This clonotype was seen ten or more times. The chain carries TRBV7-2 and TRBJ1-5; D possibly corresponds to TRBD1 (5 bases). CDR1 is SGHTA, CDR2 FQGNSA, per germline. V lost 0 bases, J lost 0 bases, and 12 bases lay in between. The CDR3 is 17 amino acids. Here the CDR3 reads CASSLARGVNSNQPQHF. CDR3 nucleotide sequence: TGTGCCAGCAGCTTAGCCCGGGGGGTTAATAGCAATCAGCCCCAGCATTTT.

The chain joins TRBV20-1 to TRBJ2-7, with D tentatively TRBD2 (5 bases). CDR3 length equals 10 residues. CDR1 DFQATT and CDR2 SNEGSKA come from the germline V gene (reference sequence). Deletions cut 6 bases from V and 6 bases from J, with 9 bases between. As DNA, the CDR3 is TGCAGTGCGGGAGCTGGCGAGCAGTACTTC. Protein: CSAGAGEQYF.

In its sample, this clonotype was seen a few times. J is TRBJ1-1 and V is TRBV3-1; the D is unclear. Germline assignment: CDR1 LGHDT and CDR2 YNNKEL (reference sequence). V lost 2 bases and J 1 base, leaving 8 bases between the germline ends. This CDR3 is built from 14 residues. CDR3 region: CASSQKWGNTEAFF. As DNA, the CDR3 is TGTGCCAGCAGCCAAAAGTGGGGGAACACTGAAGCTTTCTTT.